This section outlines one T cell receptor (beta chain) sequence together with its context. The data were taken from a study of T-cell reconstitution after alpha-beta-depleted transplantation in children. Unique molecular identifiers were incorporated during preparation of the TCRbeta library. MiXCR, applied by TCRdb to the PCR reads, yields one record per CDR3 protein. Of around 410,000 distinct CDR3 sequences listed, about a tenth are singletons. The germline V gene encodes CDR1 MGHRA and CDR2 YSYEKL. There are 15 residues in the CDR3. Trimming cost V 3 bases and J 3 bases, with 14 bases left between them.

The clonotype originates from a human donor who donated a stem cell graft to a child with acute myeloid leukemia. V is TRBV4-1 and J is TRBJ1-1, with D possibly being TRBD1 (5 bases). The sample was PBMCs from the stem cell graft donor, taken from the stem cell graft. CDR3 DNA sequence: TGCGCCAGCAGCCAGGGTGCGGGGGTTTACACTGAAGCTTTCTTT. As protein: CASSQGAGVYTEAFF.